The 5 T cell receptor beta chains reported below all come from one sample, sequenced in a study of T cells in Graves' hyperthyroidism and ophthalmopathy. The CDR3 regions of TCR beta were amplified from RNA transcripts. Using the HTBI primer set, a first-round RT-PCR was run on the TCR CDR3. Each CDR3 protein is one row after TCRdb ran MiXCR on the multiplex PCR reads. The sample records some 650,000 distinct CDR3 sequences, approximately 15% being singletons. Sequenced: blood. Receptor source: a woman aged 40 to 50 with Graves' ophthalmopathy.

Note on this clonotype: A much larger clonotype is one base distant, so this may be a read error. The chain combines TRBV7-2 with TRBJ2-6; D may match TRBD1 or TRBD2 (5 bases each). Germline assignment: CDR1 SGHTA and CDR2 FQGNSA. This CDR3 comprises 15 residues. CDR3 DNA: TGTGCCAGCTCCACAGGAGGATCTGGGGCCAACGTCCCGACTTTC. Translated: CASSTGGSGANVPTF.

The chain has TRBV20-1 and TRBJ1-6; D ambiguous. CDR3 length: 15 amino acids. V was cut by 1 base and J by 6 bases, with 13 bases left in between. Per the germline V gene, CDR1 is DFQATT and CDR2 is SNEGSKA (reference sequence). CDR3 sequence: CSARASNSANSPLHF. CDR3 sequence (DNA): TGCAGTGCTAGAGCCTCAAACTCCGCTAATTCACCCCTCCACTTT.

The chain combines TRBV20-1 with TRBJ1-3; D unclear. The CDR3 is 11 amino acids. Germline-derived CDR1 and CDR2 are DFQATT and SNEGSKA (reference sequence). V gave up 6 bases and J gave up 8 bases, with 11 bases separating them. CDR3 DNA sequence: TGCAGTGCCGAGCTCGGGGACACCATATATTTT. This encodes CSAELGDTIYF.

This clonotype was observed a handful of times. The J gene is TRBJ1-4, the V gene TRBV18; unclear D gene. The V end was cut by 4 bases, the J end by 2 bases, with 14 bases between. The germline CDR1 and CDR2 sequences are KGHSH and LQKENI. This CDR3 contains 16 residues. The CDR3 sequence: CASSQTAQRTNEKLFF. In DNA, the CDR3 is TGTGCCAGCTCACAAACAGCACAACGGACTAATGAAAAACTGTTTTTT.

The V gene is TRBV20-1, the J gene TRBJ2-1, with 15 bases lining up with TRBD2. CDR3 length: 16 residues. With V trimmed by 3 bases and J by 8 bases, 8 bases remained unmatched. CDR1 is DFQATT and CDR2 is SNEGSKA in the germline V gene (reference sequence). The DNA of the CDR3 is TGCAGTGCTAGCGGACTAGCGGGAGGGCCAGGAGATGAGCAGTTCTTC. Translated, it gives CSASGLAGGPGDEQFF.